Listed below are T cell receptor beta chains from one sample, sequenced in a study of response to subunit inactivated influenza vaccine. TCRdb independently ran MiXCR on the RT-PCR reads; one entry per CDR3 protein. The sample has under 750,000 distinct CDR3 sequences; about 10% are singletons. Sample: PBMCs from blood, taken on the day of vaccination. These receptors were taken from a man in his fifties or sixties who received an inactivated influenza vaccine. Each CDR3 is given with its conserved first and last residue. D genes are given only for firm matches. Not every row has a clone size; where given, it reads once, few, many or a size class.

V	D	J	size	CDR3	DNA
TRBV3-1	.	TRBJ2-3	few	CASATGDTQYF	TGTGCCAGCGCGACGGGGGATACGCAGTATTTT
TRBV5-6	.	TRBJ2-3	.	CASSLYRTLTDTQYF	TGTGCCAGCAGCTTGTACCGTACGCTTACAGATACGCAGTATTTT
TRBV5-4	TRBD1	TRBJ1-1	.	CASSTGQAVMNTEAFF	TGTGCCAGCAGCACGGGACAGGCTGTTATGAACACTGAAGCTTTCTTT
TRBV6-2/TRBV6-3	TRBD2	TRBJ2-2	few	CASRKLGLAGYTGELFF	TGTGCCAGCAGAAAACTAGGACTAGCGGGTTATACCGGGGAGCTGTTTTTT
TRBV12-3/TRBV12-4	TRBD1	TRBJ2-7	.	CASSLTGASEQYF	TGTGCCAGCAGTTTGACAGGGGCAAGCGAGCAGTACTTC
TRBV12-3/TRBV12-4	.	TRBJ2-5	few	CASSSQDIVTGETQYF	TGTGCCAGCAGTTCCCAGGACATTGTCACAGGAGAGACCCAGTACTTC
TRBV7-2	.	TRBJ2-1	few	CASSQTGTTYNEQFF	TGTGCCAGCAGCCAGACCGGGACCACGTACAATGAGCAGTTCTTC
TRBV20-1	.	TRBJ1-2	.	CSASTTVKNYGYTF	TGCAGTGCGAGCACAACAGTAAAAAACTATGGCTACACCTTC
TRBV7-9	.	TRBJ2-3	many	CASSTQPGTQYF	TGTGCCAGCAGCACGCAACCAGGGACGCAGTATTTT
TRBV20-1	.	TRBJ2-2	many	CSARDLREAGELFF	TGCAGTGCTAGAGATCTGCGGGAAGCCGGGGAGCTGTTTTTT
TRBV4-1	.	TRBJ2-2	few	CASSRWQERGAGELFF	TGCGCCAGCAGCCGTTGGCAGGAGAGGGGAGCCGGGGAGCTGTTTTTT
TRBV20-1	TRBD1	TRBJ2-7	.	CSASPGTAYEQYF	TGCAGTGCTAGCCCCGGGACAGCCTACGAGCAGTACTTC
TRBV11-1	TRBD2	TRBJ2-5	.	CASSTGLAGAQETQYF	TGTGCCAGCAGCACGGGACTAGCGGGGGCCCAAGAGACCCAGTACTTC
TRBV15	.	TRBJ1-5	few	CATSRALGGNQPQHF	TGTGCCACCAGCAGAGCGCTTGGGGGCAATCAGCCCCAGCATTTT
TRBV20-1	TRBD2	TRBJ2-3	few	CSARLTSGLTDTQYF	TGCAGTGCTAGACTGACTAGCGGGCTAACAGATACGCAGTATTTT
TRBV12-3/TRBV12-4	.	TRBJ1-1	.	CASSLNHPEAFF	TGTGCCAGCAGTCTCAATCACCCTGAAGCTTTCTTT
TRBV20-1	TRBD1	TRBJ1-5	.	CSASVPTGGHQPQHF	TGCAGTGCTTCCGTACCAACAGGGGGCCATCAGCCCCAGCATTTT
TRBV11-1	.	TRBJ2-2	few	CASRPTSGELFF	TGTGCCAGCAGGCCCACGTCCGGGGAGCTGTTTTTT
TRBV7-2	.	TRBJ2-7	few	CASISGAPSVEQYF	TGTGCCAGCATTTCCGGAGCCCCGAGTGTCGAGCAGTACTTC
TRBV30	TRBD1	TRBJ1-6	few	CAWREDWDRGYTDSPLHF	TGTGCCTGGAGGGAGGACTGGGACAGGGGCTACACGGATTCACCCCTCCACTTT
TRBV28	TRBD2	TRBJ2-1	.	CASSFWGLTPSSYNEQFF	TGTGCCAGCAGTTTTTGGGGACTAACCCCGAGCTCCTACAATGAGCAGTTCTTC
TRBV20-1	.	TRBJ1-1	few	CSARDLGRLYTEAFF	TGCAGTGCTAGAGATCTCGGCAGGTTGTACACTGAAGCTTTCTTT
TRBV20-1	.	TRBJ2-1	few	CSASDYIEQFF	TGCAGTGCTAGCGACTATATTGAGCAGTTCTTC
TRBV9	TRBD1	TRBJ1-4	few	CASSGQGREKLFF	TGTGCCAGCAGTGGACAGGGTCGAGAAAAACTGTTTTTT
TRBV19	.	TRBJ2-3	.	CASRPSDRTDTQYF	TGTGCCAGTAGGCCATCGGACAGAACAGATACGCAGTATTTT
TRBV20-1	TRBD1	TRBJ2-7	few	CSAGDSSYEQYF	TGCAGTGCCGGGGACAGCTCCTACGAGCAGTACTTC
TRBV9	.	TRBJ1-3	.	CASSVGGLIPTIYF	TGTGCCAGCAGCGTAGGGGGACTCATCCCCACCATATATTTT
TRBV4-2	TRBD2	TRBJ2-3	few	CASSLGLAGGVDTQYF	TGTGCCAGCAGCCTCGGACTAGCGGGGGGGGTAGATACGCAGTATTTT
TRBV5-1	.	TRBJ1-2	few	CASSVDSPIYGYTF	TGCGCCAGCAGCGTGGACAGCCCGATATATGGCTACACCTTC
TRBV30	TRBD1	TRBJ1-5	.	CAWSGQGGNQPQHF	TGTGCCTGGAGTGGACAGGGTGGCAATCAGCCCCAGCATTTT
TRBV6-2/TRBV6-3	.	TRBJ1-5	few	CASRKGGDSQPQHF	TGTGCCAGCAGGAAGGGGGGGGATAGTCAGCCCCAGCATTTT
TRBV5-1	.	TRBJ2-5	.	CASSPEGRETQYF	TGCGCCAGCAGCCCTGAAGGACGAGAGACCCAGTACTTC
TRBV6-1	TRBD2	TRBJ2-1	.	CASTLFSGRAAYNEQFF	TGTGCCAGCACCCTTTTTAGCGGGAGGGCCGCCTACAATGAGCAGTTCTTC